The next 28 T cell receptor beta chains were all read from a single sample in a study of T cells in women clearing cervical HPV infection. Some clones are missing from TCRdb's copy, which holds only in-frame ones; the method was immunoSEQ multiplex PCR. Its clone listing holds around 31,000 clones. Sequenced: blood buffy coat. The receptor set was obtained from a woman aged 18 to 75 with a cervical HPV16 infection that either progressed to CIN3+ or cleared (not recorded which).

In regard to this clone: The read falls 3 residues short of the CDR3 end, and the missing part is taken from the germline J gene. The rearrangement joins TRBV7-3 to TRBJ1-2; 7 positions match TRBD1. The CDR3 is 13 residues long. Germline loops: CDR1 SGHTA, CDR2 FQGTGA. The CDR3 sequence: CASSTRQGAGYTF. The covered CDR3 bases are TGTGCCAGCAGCACCAGACAGGGTGCCGGC. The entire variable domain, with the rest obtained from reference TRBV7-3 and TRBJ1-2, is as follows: GAGVSQTPSNKVTEKGKYVELRCDPISGHTALYWYRQSLGQGPEFLIYFQGTGAADDSGLPNDRFFAVRPEGSVSTLKIQRTERGDSAVYLCASSTRQGAGYTFGSGTRLTVV.

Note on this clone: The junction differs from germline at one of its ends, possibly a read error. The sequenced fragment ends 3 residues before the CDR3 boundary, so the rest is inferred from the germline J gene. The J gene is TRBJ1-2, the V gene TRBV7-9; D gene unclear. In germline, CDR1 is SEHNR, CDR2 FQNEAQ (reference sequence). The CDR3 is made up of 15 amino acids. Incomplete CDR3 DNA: TGTGCCAGCAGCTTTGCTAGCGGGAGTATGTATGAC. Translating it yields CASSFASGSMYD. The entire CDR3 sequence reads CASSFASGSMYDYTF. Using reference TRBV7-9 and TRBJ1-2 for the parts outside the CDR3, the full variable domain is DTGVSQNPRHKITKRGQNVTFRCDPISEHNRLYWYRQTLGQGPEFLTYFQNEAQLEKSRLLSDRFSAERPKGSFSTLEIQRTEQGDSAMYLCASSFASGSMYDYTFGSGTRLTVV.

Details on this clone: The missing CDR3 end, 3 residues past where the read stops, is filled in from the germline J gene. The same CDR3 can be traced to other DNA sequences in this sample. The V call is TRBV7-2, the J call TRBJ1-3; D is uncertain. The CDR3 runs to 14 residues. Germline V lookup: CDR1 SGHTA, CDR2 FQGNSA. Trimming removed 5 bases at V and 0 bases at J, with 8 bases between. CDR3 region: CASSPGVSGNTIYF. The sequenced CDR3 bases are TGTGCCAGCAGCCCCGGGGTCTCTGGAAACACC.

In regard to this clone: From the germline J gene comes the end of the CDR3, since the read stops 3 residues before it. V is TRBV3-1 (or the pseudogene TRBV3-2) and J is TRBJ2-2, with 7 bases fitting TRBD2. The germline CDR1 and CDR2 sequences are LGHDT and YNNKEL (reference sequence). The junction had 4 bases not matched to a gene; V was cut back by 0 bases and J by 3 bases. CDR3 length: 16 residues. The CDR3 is CASSQDALADTGELFF. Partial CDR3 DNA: TGTGCCAGCAGCCAAGATGCTCTAGCGGACACCGGGGAG.

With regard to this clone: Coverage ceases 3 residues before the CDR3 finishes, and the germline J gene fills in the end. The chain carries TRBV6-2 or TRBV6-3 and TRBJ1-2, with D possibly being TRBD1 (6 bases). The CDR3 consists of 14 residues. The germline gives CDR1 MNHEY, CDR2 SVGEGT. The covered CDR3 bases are TGTGCCAGCAGTGCGACAGGTCCCTACAATGAC. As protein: CASSATGPYND. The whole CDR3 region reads CASSATGPYNDYTF.

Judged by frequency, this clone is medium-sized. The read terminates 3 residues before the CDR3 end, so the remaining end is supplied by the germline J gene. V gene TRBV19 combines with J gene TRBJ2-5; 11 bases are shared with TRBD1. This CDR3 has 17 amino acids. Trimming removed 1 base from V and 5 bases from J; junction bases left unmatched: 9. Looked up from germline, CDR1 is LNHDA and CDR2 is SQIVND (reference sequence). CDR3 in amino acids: CASSIGDRGVGYETQYF. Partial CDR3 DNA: TGTGCCAGTAGTATAGGGGACAGGGGGGTGGGCTACGAGACC.

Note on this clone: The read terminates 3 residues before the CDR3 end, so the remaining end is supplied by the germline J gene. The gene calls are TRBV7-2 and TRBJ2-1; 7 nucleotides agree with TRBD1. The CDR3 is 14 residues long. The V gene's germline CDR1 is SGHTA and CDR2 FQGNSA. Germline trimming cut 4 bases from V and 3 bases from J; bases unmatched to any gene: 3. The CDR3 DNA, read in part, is TGTGCCAGCAGCTCTTACAGGGGCTACAATGAG. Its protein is CASSSYRGYNE. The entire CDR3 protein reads CASSSYRGYNEQFF.

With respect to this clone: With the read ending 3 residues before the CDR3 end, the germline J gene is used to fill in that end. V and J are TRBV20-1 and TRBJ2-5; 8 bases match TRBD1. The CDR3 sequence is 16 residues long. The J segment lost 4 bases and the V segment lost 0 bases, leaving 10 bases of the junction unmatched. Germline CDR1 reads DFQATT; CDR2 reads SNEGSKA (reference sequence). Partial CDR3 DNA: TGCAGTGCTAGAGACTTCTCAGGGGGCGTAGTAGAGACC. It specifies CSARDFSGGVVET. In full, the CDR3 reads CSARDFSGGVVETQYF.

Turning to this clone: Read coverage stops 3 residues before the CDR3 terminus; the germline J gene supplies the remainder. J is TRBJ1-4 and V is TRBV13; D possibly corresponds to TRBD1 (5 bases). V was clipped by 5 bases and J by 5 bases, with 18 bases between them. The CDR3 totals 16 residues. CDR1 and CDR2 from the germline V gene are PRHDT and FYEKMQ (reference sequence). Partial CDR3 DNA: TGTGCCAGCAGCATCTTCGACAGCTTCACAAATGAAAAA. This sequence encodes CASSIFDSFTNEK. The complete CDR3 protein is CASSIFDSFTNEKLFF. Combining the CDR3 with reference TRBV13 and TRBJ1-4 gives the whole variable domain AAGVIQSPRHLIKEKRETATLKCYPIPRHDTVYWYQQGPGQDPQFLISFYEKMQSDKGSIPDRFSAQQFSDYHSELNMSSLELGDSALYFCASSIFDSFTNEKLFFGSGTQLSVL.

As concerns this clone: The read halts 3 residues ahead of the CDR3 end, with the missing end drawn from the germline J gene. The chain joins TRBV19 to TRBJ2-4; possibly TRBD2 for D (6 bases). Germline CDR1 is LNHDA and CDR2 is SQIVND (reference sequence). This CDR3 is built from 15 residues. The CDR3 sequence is CASSLGQRGLYGQYF. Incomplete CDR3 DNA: TGTGCCAGTAGTTTAGGCCAACGGGGACTTTATGGT. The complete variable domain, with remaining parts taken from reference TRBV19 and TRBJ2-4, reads DGGITQSPKYLFRKEGQNVTLSCEQNLNHDAMYWYRQDPGQGLRLIYYSQIVNDFQKGDIAEGYSVSREKKESFPLTVTSAQKNPTAFYLCASSLGQRGLYGQYFGAGTRLSVL.

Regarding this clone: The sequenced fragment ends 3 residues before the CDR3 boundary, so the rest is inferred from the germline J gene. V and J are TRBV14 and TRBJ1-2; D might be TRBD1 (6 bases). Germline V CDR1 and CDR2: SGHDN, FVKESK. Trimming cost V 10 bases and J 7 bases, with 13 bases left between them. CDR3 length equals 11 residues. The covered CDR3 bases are TGTGCCACGGGGGGCTTTGGTGGC. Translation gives CATGGFGG. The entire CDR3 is CATGGFGGYTF.

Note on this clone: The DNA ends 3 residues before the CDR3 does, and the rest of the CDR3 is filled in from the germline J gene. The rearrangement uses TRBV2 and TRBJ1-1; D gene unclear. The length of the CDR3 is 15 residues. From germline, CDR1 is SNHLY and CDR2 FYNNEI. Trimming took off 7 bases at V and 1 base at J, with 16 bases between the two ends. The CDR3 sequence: CASTETQTENTEAFF. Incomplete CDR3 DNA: TGTGCCAGCACCGAGACCCAAACAGAGAACACTGAA. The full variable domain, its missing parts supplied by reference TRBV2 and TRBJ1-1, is EPEVTQTPSHQVTQMGQEVILRCVPISNHLYFYWYRQILGQKVEFLVSFYNNEISEKSEIFDDQFSVERPDGSNFTLKIRSTKLEDSAMYFCASTETQTENTEAFFGQGTRLTVV.

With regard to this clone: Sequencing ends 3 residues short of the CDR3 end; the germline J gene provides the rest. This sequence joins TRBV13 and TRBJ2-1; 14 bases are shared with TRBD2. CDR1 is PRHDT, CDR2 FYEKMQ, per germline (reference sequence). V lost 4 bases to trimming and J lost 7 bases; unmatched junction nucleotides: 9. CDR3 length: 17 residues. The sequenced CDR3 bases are TGTGCCAGCAGCTCCCTACCGGGACTAGCGGGAGATAATGAG. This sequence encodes CASSSLPGLAGDNE. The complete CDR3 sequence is CASSSLPGLAGDNEQFF.

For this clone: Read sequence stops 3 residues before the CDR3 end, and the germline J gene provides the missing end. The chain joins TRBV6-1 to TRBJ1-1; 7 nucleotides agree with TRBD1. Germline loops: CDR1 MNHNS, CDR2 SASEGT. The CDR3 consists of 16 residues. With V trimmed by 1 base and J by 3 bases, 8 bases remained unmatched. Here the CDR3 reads CASSEESGGWDTEAFF. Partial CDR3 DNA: TGTGCCAGCAGTGAAGAGTCAGGGGGTTGGGACACTGAA.

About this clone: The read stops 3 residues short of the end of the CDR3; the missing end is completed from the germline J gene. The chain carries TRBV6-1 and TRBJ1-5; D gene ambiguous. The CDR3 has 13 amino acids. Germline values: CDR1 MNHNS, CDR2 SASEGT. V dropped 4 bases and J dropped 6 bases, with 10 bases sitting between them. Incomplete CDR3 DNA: TGTGCCAGCAGTGGACGGGGTGTTCAGCCC. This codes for CASSGRGVQP. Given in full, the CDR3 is CASSGRGVQPQHF.

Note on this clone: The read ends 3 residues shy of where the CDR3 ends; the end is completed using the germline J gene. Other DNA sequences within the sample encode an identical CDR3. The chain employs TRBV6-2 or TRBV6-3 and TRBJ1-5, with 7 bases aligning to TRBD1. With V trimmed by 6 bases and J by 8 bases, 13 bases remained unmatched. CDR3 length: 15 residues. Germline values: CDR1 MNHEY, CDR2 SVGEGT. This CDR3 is CASSPGQAQTEPQHF. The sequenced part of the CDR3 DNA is TGTGCCAGCAGCCCCGGACAGGCCCAGACGGAGCCC.

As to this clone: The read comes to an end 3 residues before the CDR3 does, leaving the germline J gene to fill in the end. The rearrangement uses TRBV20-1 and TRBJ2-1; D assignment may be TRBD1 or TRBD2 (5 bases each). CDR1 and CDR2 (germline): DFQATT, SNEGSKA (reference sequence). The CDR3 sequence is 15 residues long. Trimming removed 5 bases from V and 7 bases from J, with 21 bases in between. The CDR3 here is CSAGKGRGFTNEQFF. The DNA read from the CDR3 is TGCAGTGCTGGAAAGGGGAGAGGGTTCACGAATGAG.

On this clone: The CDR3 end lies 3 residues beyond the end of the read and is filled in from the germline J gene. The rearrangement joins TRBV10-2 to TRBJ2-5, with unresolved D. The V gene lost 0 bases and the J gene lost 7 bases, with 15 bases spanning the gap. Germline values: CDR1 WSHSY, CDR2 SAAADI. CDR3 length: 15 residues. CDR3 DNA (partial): TGCGCCAGCAGTGAGTCGACTGCCACGGTGGGGACC. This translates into CASSESTATVGT. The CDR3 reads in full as CASSESTATVGTQYF.

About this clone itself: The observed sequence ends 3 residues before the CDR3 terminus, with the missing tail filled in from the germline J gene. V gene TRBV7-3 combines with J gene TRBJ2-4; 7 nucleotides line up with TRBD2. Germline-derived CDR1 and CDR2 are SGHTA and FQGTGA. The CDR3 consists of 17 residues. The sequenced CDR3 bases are TGTGCCAGCAGCTTAAGGGGGGGTTTAGTAGGCTTGGATGGT. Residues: CASSLRGGLVGLDG. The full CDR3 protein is CASSLRGGLVGLDGQYF.

The sequenced part of the CDR3 DNA is TGTGCCAGCAGTGAAGGGCAGCAAGAGACC. Encoded protein: CASSEGQQET. The entire CDR3 reads CASSEGQQETQYF. This sequence joins TRBV2 and TRBJ2-5; D unclear. Sequencing ends 3 residues short of the CDR3 end; the germline J gene provides the rest. The CDR3 totals 13 residues. Trimming took off 1 base at V and 2 bases at J, with 5 bases between the two ends. Germline lookup yields CDR1 SNHLY and CDR2 FYNNEI.

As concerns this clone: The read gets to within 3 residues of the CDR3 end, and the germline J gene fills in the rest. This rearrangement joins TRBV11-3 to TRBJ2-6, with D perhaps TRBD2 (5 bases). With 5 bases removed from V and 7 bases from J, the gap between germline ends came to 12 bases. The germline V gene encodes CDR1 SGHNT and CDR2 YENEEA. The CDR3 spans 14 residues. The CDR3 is CASSPSRGANVLTF. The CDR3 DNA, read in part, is TGTGCCAGCAGCCCTTCCCGGGGAGCCAACGTC.

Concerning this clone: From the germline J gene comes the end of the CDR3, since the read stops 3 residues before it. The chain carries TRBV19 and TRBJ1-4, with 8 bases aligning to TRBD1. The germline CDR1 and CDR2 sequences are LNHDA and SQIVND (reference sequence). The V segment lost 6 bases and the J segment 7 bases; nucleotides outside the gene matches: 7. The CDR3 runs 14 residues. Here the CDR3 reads CASSRQGWAEKLFF. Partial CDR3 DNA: TGTGCCAGTAGCCGACAGGGGTGGGCTGAAAAA.

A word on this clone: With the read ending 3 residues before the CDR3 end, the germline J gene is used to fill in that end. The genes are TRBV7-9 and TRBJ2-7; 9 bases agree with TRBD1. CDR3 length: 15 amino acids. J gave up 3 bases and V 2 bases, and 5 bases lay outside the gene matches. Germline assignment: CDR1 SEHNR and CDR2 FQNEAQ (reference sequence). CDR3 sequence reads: CASSLSTGGNYEQYF. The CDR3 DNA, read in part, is TGTGCCAGCAGCTTATCGACAGGGGGGAACTACGAG.

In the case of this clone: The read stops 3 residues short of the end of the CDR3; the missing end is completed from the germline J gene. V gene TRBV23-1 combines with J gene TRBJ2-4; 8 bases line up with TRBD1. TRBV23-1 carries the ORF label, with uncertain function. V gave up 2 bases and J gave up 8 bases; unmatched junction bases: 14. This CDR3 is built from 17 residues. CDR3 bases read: TGCGCCAGCAGTCAAGAGATTCAGGACAGGGAAAGACACATT. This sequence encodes CASSQEIQDRERHI. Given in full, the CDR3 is CASSQEIQDRERHIQYF.

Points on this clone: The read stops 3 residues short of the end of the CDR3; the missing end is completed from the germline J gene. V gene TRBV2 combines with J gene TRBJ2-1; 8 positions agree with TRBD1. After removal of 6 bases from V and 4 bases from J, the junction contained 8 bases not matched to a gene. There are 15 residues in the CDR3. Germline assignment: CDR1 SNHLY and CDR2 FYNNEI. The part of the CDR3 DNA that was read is TGTGCCAGCAGACGGGACAGGCAGGAGTACAATGAG. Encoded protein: CASRRDRQEYNE. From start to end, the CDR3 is CASRRDRQEYNEQFF.

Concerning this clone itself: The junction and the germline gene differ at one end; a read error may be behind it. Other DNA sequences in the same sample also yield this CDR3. The CDR3 protein is CAWSRDSGNTIYF. The part of the CDR3 DNA that was read is TGTGCCTGGAGCAGGGACTCTGGAAACACA. The chain employs TRBV30 and TRBJ1-3, with D possibly TRBD1 on 5 matching bases. The read terminates 3 residues before the CDR3 end, so the remaining end is supplied by the germline J gene. CDR3 length: 13 amino acids. Germline CDR1 reads GTSNPN; CDR2 reads SVGIG (reference sequence).

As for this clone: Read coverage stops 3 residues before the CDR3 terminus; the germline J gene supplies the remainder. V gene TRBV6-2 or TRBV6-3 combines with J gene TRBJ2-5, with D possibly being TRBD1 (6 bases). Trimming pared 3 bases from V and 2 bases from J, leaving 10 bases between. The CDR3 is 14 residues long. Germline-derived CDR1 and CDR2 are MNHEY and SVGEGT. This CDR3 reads CASSYVGTQETQYF. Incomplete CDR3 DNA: TGTGCCAGCAGTTATGTCGGGACACAAGAGACC.

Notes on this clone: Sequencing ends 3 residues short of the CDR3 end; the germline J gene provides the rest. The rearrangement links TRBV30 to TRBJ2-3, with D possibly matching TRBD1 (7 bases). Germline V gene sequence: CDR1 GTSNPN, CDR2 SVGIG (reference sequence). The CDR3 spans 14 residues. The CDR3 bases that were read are TGTGCCTGGGCCAAGGAGGGGGCGGTTCAGCCG. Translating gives CAWAKEGAVQP. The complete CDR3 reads CAWAKEGAVQPQYF.